This is a list of T cell receptor beta chains from one sample in a study of radiation and T cells in renal cell carcinoma. The data were produced by immunoSEQ multiplex PCR, yet TCRdb's version contains in-frame clones alone and is incomplete. The table has about 49,000 clones, about 80% seen once; the top ten hold less than 30%. The specimen was blood, collected from a patient whose treatment included radiotherapy and nephrectomy. The receptor set was obtained from a woman aged 70-85 years with renal cell carcinoma. The CDR3 runs from the conserved cysteine through the conserved F or W. Fields, in order: D gene, J gene, CDR3 length, V gene, clone size, CDR3 protein, CDR3 DNA. D genes are given only for firm matches. Part of the rows lack a size; the others show once, few, many or a class for expanded clones.

d_call: .; j_call: TRBJ2-1; cdr3_length: 12; v_call: TRBV27; clone_size: few; cdr3_aa: CASFGNYNEQFF; cdr3_nt: TGTGCCAGCTTTGGTAACTACAATGAGCAGTTCTTC
d_call: .; j_call: TRBJ1-4; cdr3_length: 15; v_call: TRBV6-6; clone_size: .; cdr3_aa: CASSRLGSTNEKLFF; cdr3_nt: TGTGCCAGCAGCCGGTTGGGTTCAACTAATGAAAAACTGTTTTTT
d_call: .; j_call: TRBJ1-2; cdr3_length: 14; v_call: TRBV19; clone_size: few; cdr3_aa: CASSIDGITYGYTF; cdr3_nt: TGTGCCAGTAGTATAGACGGAATTACCTATGGCTACACCTTC
d_call: .; j_call: TRBJ1-1; cdr3_length: 11; v_call: TRBV20-1; clone_size: .; cdr3_aa: CSASGQTEAFF; cdr3_nt: TGCAGTGCGAGCGGACAGACTGAAGCTTTCTTT
d_call: .; j_call: TRBJ1-2; cdr3_length: 15; v_call: TRBV6-5; clone_size: .; cdr3_aa: CASSYSKDRPRGYTF; cdr3_nt: TGTGCCAGCAGTTACTCGAAAGACAGGCCTAGGGGCTACACCTTC
d_call: TRBD1; j_call: TRBJ2-3; cdr3_length: 12; v_call: TRBV19; clone_size: .; cdr3_aa: CASRTGPDTQYF; cdr3_nt: TGTGCCAGTAGGACAGGGCCAGATACGCAGTATTTT
d_call: TRBD2; j_call: TRBJ2-1; cdr3_length: 16; v_call: TRBV30; clone_size: .; cdr3_aa: CAWSGRLAGTSDEQFF; cdr3_nt: TGTGCCTGGAGCGGTAGACTAGCGGGAACCTCCGATGAGCAGTTCTTC
d_call: TRBD2; j_call: TRBJ2-5; cdr3_length: 15; v_call: TRBV6-5; clone_size: .; cdr3_aa: CASSSTSGVQETQYF; cdr3_nt: TGTGCCAGCAGCTCGACTAGCGGGGTCCAAGAGACCCAGTACTTC
d_call: .; j_call: TRBJ2-3; cdr3_length: 15; v_call: TRBV6-5; clone_size: .; cdr3_aa: CASSQGGGPVDTQYF; cdr3_nt: TGTGCCAGCTCCCAGGGGGGAGGGCCGGTGGATACGCAGTATTTT
d_call: TRBD2; j_call: TRBJ2-5; cdr3_length: 14; v_call: TRBV5-1; clone_size: .; cdr3_aa: CASSWGTNQETQYF; cdr3_nt: TGCGCCAGCAGCTGGGGGACTAACCAAGAGACCCAGTACTTC
d_call: TRBD2; j_call: TRBJ2-3; cdr3_length: 16; v_call: TRBV18; clone_size: .; cdr3_aa: CASSPTSGGAADTQYF; cdr3_nt: TGTGCCAGCTCACCGACTAGCGGGGGGGCCGCAGATACGCAGTATTTT
d_call: TRBD2; j_call: TRBJ2-3; cdr3_length: 17; v_call: TRBV4-1; clone_size: .; cdr3_aa: CASSPLKQRGFPDTQYF; cdr3_nt: TGCGCCAGCAGCCCCCTGAAACAGCGGGGGTTTCCAGATACGCAGTATTTT
d_call: .; j_call: TRBJ1-1; cdr3_length: 12; v_call: TRBV7-9; clone_size: .; cdr3_aa: CASSLALGEAFF; cdr3_nt: TGTGCCAGCAGCTTAGCTCTGGGAGAAGCTTTCTTT
d_call: TRBD2; j_call: TRBJ2-7; cdr3_length: 15; v_call: TRBV11-2; clone_size: .; cdr3_aa: CASSPGTSGGKGQYF; cdr3_nt: TGTGCCAGCAGCCCCGGGACTAGCGGGGGCAAGGGGCAGTACTTC
d_call: TRBD2; j_call: TRBJ2-5; cdr3_length: 15; v_call: TRBV5-4; clone_size: few; cdr3_aa: CASSLNSGGGNAQYF; cdr3_nt: TGTGCCAGCAGCTTGAATAGCGGGGGGGGCAATGCCCAGTACTTC
d_call: TRBD2; j_call: TRBJ2-7; cdr3_length: 16; v_call: TRBV30; clone_size: once; cdr3_aa: CAWSVRSGTSSYEQYF; cdr3_nt: TGTGCCTGGAGTGTTCGGAGCGGGACGAGCTCCTACGAGCAGTACTTC
d_call: TRBD1; j_call: TRBJ2-7; cdr3_length: 14; v_call: TRBV5-6; clone_size: .; cdr3_aa: CASSRMTGSYEQYF; cdr3_nt: TGTGCCAGCAGCCGTATGACAGGGAGTTACGAGCAGTACTTC
d_call: TRBD2; j_call: TRBJ2-7; cdr3_length: 14; v_call: TRBV7-8; clone_size: .; cdr3_aa: CASSSSGTSYEQYF; cdr3_nt: TGTGCCAGCAGCTCAAGCGGGACTTCCTACGAGCAGTACTTC
d_call: .; j_call: TRBJ2-7; cdr3_length: 15; v_call: TRBV19; clone_size: .; cdr3_aa: CASSIGGTASYEQYF; cdr3_nt: TGTGCCAGTAGTATTGGGGGGACAGCCTCCTACGAGCAGTACTTC
d_call: TRBD1; j_call: TRBJ2-5; cdr3_length: 16; v_call: TRBV11-2; clone_size: once; cdr3_aa: CASSGRATGSGETQYF; cdr3_nt: TGTGCCAGCAGCGGACGAGCGACAGGGTCCGGGGAGACCCAGTACTTC
d_call: .; j_call: TRBJ2-2; cdr3_length: 12; v_call: TRBV28; clone_size: few; cdr3_aa: CASSLLAGELFF; cdr3_nt: TGTGCCAGCAGTTTATTAGCCGGGGAGCTGTTTTTT
d_call: TRBD1; j_call: TRBJ2-7; cdr3_length: 15; v_call: TRBV11-2; clone_size: .; cdr3_aa: CASSVNRGSAYEQYF; cdr3_nt: TGTGCCAGCAGCGTCAACAGGGGGAGTGCCTACGAGCAGTACTTC
d_call: TRBD2; j_call: TRBJ2-1; cdr3_length: 16; v_call: TRBV9; clone_size: few; cdr3_aa: CASSVDSSGIYDEQFF; cdr3_nt: TGTGCCAGCAGCGTAGATAGTAGCGGGATATACGATGAGCAGTTCTTC
d_call: TRBD1; j_call: TRBJ2-7; cdr3_length: 14; v_call: TRBV7-9; clone_size: few; cdr3_aa: CASSLSGTGDGQYF; cdr3_nt: TGTGCCAGCAGCTTATCCGGGACAGGTGATGGGCAGTACTTC
d_call: TRBD1; j_call: TRBJ1-1; cdr3_length: 13; v_call: TRBV7-8; clone_size: .; cdr3_aa: CASSLGQGAGAFF; cdr3_nt: TGTGCCAGCAGCTTAGGGCAGGGGGCGGGAGCTTTCTTT
d_call: .; j_call: TRBJ2-4; cdr3_length: 12; v_call: TRBV5-8; clone_size: .; cdr3_aa: CASSLVQNIQYF; cdr3_nt: TGTGCCAGCAGCTTGGTCCAAAACATTCAGTACTTC
d_call: .; j_call: TRBJ1-6; cdr3_length: 13; v_call: TRBV19; clone_size: .; cdr3_aa: CASSGARGSPLHF; cdr3_nt: TGTGCCAGTAGTGGGGCGCGGGGCTCACCCCTCCACTTT
d_call: .; j_call: TRBJ1-5; cdr3_length: 14; v_call: TRBV18; clone_size: .; cdr3_aa: CASSPESGNQPQHF; cdr3_nt: TGTGCCAGCTCACCCGAGTCTGGGAATCAGCCCCAGCATTTT
d_call: .; j_call: TRBJ2-5; cdr3_length: 12; v_call: TRBV6-6; clone_size: .; cdr3_aa: CASNKPQETQYF; cdr3_nt: TGTGCCAGTAACAAGCCCCAAGAGACCCAGTACTTC
d_call: TRBD1; j_call: TRBJ1-2; cdr3_length: 17; v_call: TRBV19; clone_size: .; cdr3_aa: CASLSTPGQGSDYGYTF; cdr3_nt: TGTGCCAGTCTCTCAACGCCGGGACAGGGGTCGGACTATGGCTACACCTTC
d_call: .; j_call: TRBJ1-1; cdr3_length: 14; v_call: TRBV9; clone_size: .; cdr3_aa: CASRRQVGDTEAFF; cdr3_nt: TGTGCCAGCAGGAGACAGGTGGGGGACACTGAAGCTTTCTTT
d_call: TRBD2; j_call: TRBJ2-5; cdr3_length: 17; v_call: TRBV4-2; clone_size: .; cdr3_aa: CASSQEGLAGGGETQYF; cdr3_nt: TGTGCCAGCAGCCAAGAGGGACTAGCGGGAGGGGGAGAGACCCAGTACTTC
d_call: TRBD2; j_call: TRBJ2-1; cdr3_length: 16; v_call: TRBV7-3; clone_size: .; cdr3_aa: CASSSRTSTRRYEQFF; cdr3_nt: TGTGCCAGCAGCTCTAGGACTAGCACCCGACGTTATGAGCAGTTCTTC
d_call: .; j_call: TRBJ1-1; cdr3_length: 14; v_call: TRBV2; clone_size: .; cdr3_aa: CASREDSGYTEAFF; cdr3_nt: TGTGCCAGCAGAGAGGACAGTGGATACACTGAAGCTTTCTTT
d_call: .; j_call: TRBJ1-6; cdr3_length: 15; v_call: TRBV18; clone_size: .; cdr3_aa: CASSPQSSYNSPLHF; cdr3_nt: TGTGCCAGCTCACCACAGAGCTCCTATAATTCACCCCTCCACTTT
d_call: .; j_call: TRBJ1-2; cdr3_length: 15; v_call: TRBV9; clone_size: .; cdr3_aa: CASSVSQDGGYGYTF; cdr3_nt: TGTGCCAGCAGCGTATCCCAGGACGGGGGCTATGGCTACACCTTC
d_call: .; j_call: TRBJ2-1; cdr3_length: 14; v_call: TRBV6-5; clone_size: .; cdr3_aa: CASSSLRLAIEQFF; cdr3_nt: TGTGCCAGCAGTAGCCTACGCCTAGCGATTGAGCAGTTCTTC
d_call: .; j_call: TRBJ2-1; cdr3_length: 13; v_call: TRBV27; clone_size: .; cdr3_aa: CASSSTRLNEQFF; cdr3_nt: TGTGCCAGCAGTTCGACTAGGCTCAATGAGCAGTTCTTC
d_call: TRBD1; j_call: TRBJ1-4; cdr3_length: 16; v_call: TRBV6-6; clone_size: .; cdr3_aa: CASSYVGQGHNEKLFF; cdr3_nt: TGTGCCAGCAGTTATGTAGGACAGGGACATAATGAAAAACTGTTTTTT
d_call: .; j_call: TRBJ2-2; cdr3_length: 16; v_call: TRBV18; clone_size: .; cdr3_aa: CASSPTGQRDTGELFF; cdr3_nt: TGTGCCAGCTCACCAACGGGACAAAGGGACACCGGGGAGCTGTTTTTT
d_call: .; j_call: TRBJ1-5; cdr3_length: 13; v_call: TRBV6-1; clone_size: .; cdr3_aa: CASSEPGWQPQHF; cdr3_nt: TGTGCCAGCAGTGAACCGGGGTGGCAGCCCCAGCATTTT
d_call: TRBD1; j_call: TRBJ2-7; cdr3_length: 17; v_call: TRBV4-2; clone_size: few; cdr3_aa: CASSQDGEAGGSYEQYF; cdr3_nt: TGTGCCAGCAGCCAAGATGGAGAGGCAGGGGGCTCCTACGAGCAGTACTTC
d_call: TRBD1; j_call: TRBJ1-3; cdr3_length: 16; v_call: TRBV9; clone_size: .; cdr3_aa: CASSVDGQGGGNTIYF; cdr3_nt: TGTGCCAGCAGCGTAGACGGACAGGGGGGAGGAAACACCATATATTTT
d_call: TRBD2; j_call: TRBJ2-7; cdr3_length: 12; v_call: TRBV4-1; clone_size: .; cdr3_aa: CASSPGGYEQYF; cdr3_nt: TGCGCCAGCAGCCCGGGGGGTTACGAGCAGTACTTC
d_call: TRBD2; j_call: TRBJ2-1; cdr3_length: 16; v_call: TRBV4-3; clone_size: once; cdr3_aa: CASSQTSGSSYNEQFF; cdr3_nt: TGCGCCAGCAGCCAAACTAGCGGGAGTAGTTACAATGAGCAGTTCTTC
d_call: TRBD2; j_call: TRBJ2-1; cdr3_length: 15; v_call: TRBV6-4; clone_size: .; cdr3_aa: CASSTEAGGNNEQFF; cdr3_nt: TGTGCCAGCAGTACCGAAGCGGGGGGAAACAATGAGCAGTTCTTC